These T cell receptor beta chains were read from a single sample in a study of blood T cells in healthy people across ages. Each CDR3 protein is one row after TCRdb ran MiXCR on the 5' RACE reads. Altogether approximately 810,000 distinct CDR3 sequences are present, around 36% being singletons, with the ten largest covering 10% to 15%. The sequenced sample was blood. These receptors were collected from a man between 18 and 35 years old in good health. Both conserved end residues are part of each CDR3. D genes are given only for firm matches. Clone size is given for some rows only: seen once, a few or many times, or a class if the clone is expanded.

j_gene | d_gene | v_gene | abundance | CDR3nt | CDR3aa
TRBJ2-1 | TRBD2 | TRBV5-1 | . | TGCGCCAGCAGCCTCCGGGCTAGCGGGGGGGCCTACAATGAGCAGTTCTTC | CASSLRASGGAYNEQFF
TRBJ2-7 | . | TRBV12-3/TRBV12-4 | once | TGTGCCAGCAGTTTCCAGCAGAGCTCCTACGAGCAGTACTTC | CASSFQQSSYEQYF
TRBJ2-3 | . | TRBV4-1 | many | TGCGCCAGCAGCCAAGAGGCGGTCGACACAGATACGCAGTATTTT | CASSQEAVDTDTQYF
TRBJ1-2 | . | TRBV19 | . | TGTGCCAGTAGTATGCCGAGTCCGGGCTACACCTTC | CASSMPSPGYTF
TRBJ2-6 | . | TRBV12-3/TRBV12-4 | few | TGTGCCAGCAGTCGAGCGGATGTATGGCTAGCTGTTGGGGCCAACGTCCTGACTTTC | CASSRADVWLAVGANVLTF
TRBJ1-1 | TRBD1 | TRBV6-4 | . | TGTGCCAGCAGGGACTCCGACAGGGACACTGAAGCTTTCTTT | CASRDSDRDTEAFF
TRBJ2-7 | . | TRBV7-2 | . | TGTGCCAGCAGCTTAGGATTGGTCAGGACAGCATTCTACGAGCAGTACTTC | CASSLGLVRTAFYEQYF
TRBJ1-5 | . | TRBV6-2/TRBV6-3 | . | TGTGCCAGCAGAAGGATGCATCCCCAGCCCCAGCATTTT | CASRRMHPQPQHF
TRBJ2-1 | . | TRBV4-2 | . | TGTGCCAGCAGCCAAGGGGGGCGCAATGAGCAGTTCTTC | CASSQGGRNEQFF
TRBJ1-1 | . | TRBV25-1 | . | TGTGCCAGCAGCCCCCCCCTTGGGGACGCTGAAGCTTTCTTT | CASSPPLGDAEAFF
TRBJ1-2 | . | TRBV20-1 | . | TGCAGTGCTAGAGATCGGGGGGGTACCTATGTCTGGGGCTACACCTTC | CSARDRGGTYVWGYTF
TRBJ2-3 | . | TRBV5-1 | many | TGCGCCAGCAGCTTGGCGTCAGCAGGGGATACGCAGTATTTT | CASSLASAGDTQYF
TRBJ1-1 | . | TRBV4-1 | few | TGCGCCAGCAGCCAAGAATGGGCAGCGGACACTGAAGCTTTCTTT | CASSQEWAADTEAFF
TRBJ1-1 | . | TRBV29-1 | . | TGCAGCGTTGTACGGGTCGGGTTACCGAACACTGAAGCTTTCTTT | CSVVRVGLPNTEAFF
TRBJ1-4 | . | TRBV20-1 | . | TGCAGTGCTTTGGCAGCCGGAAATGAAAAACTGTTTTTT | CSALAAGNEKLFF
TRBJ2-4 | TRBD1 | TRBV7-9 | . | TGTACCAGCAGCTTACGGACAGGGGGACGGGAGCAGTACTTC | CTSSLRTGGREQYF
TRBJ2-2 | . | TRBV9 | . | TGTGCCAGCAGCTTGGTTCCAGAGGACACCGGGGAGCTGTTTTTT | CASSLVPEDTGELFF
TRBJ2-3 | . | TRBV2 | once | TGTGCCAGCCTGAGGGAAGACTATGTCACAGATACGCAGTATTTT | CASLREDYVTDTQYF
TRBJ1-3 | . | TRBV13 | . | TGTGCCAGCAGCGCAGAAAGCTCTGGAAACACCATATATTTT | CASSAESSGNTIYF
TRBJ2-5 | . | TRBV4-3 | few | TGCGCCAGCAGCCAAGACGACTACAACCAAGAGACCCAGTACTTC | CASSQDDYNQETQYF
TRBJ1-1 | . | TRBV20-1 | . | TGCAGTGCTAGCACAGGGAAAACTAACACTGAAGCTTTCTTT | CSASTGKTNTEAFF
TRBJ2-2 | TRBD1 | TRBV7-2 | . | TGTGCCAGCAGCTTAGGGACAGGGGCGAACACCGGGGAGCTGTTTTTT | CASSLGTGANTGELFF
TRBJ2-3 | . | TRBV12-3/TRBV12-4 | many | TGTGCCAGCAGTTTGAACAGGGCCTCAGATACGCAGTATTTT | CASSLNRASDTQYF
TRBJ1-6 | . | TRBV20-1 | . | TGCAGTGCCAAGTCGGGATTGACAGTTTCACCCCTCCACTTT | CSAKSGLTVSPLHF
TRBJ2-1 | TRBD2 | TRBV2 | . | TGTGCCAGCAGTGAGTCCCTAGCGGGGCCATACAATGAGCAGTTCTTC | CASSESLAGPYNEQFF
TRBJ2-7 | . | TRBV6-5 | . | TGTGCCAGCAGCCCTTCGGGGTCAGGGACCTACGAGCAGTACTTC | CASSPSGSGTYEQYF
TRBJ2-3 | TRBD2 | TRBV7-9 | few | TGTGCCAGCAGCTTAGCTACTAGCGGGCCCGCAGATACGCAGTATTTT | CASSLATSGPADTQYF
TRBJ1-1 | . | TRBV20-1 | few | TGCAGTGCTAGTCGGGAGAACACTGAAGCTTTCTTT | CSASRENTEAFF
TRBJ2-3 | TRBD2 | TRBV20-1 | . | TGCAGTGCTAGAGGGCCTAGCGGGCATCGCACAGATACGCGGTATTTT | CSARGPSGHRTDTRYF
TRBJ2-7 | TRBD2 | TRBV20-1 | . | TGCAGTGCTAGCCTAGCGGGGGGATCCTACAATGAGCAGTACTTC | CSASLAGGSYNEQYF
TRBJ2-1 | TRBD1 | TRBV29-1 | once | TGCAGCGTTTTGCTGACAGGGTACTACAATGAGCAGTTCTTC | CSVLLTGYYNEQFF
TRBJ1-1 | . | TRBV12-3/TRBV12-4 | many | TGTGCCAGCAGTCTAGGGGAGAACACTGAAGCTTTCTTT | CASSLGENTEAFF
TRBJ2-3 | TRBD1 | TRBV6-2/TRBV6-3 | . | TGTGCCAGCAACAAGACAGGGGAAAGCACAGATACGCAGTATTTT | CASNKTGESTDTQYF
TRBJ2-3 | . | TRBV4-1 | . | TGCGCCAGCAGCCAAGATAAAGGGGCCGAAACAGATACGCAGTATTTT | CASSQDKGAETDTQYF
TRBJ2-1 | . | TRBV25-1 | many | TGTGCCAGCCGTGGGGGGAATGAGCAGTTCTTC | CASRGGNEQFF
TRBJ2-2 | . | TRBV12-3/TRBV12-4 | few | TGTGCCAGCACTCAACCCGGGTTATGGTCCACCGGGGAGCTGTTTTTT | CASTQPGLWSTGELFF
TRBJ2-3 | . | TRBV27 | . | TGTGCCAGCAGTGGAGTATCACCAGATACGCAGTATTTT | CASSGVSPDTQYF
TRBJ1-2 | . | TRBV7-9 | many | TGTGCCAGCAGCTTAGACCACATGATTAACTATGGCTACACCTTC | CASSLDHMINYGYTF
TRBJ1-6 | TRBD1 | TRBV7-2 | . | TGTGCCAGCAGCGACCTCCCGGGACAGGTGCATTCACCCCTCCACTTT | CASSDLPGQVHSPLHF
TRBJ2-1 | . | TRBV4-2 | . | TGTGCCAGCAGCCAAGTTCGGGGGACCTACAATGAGCAGTTCTTC | CASSQVRGTYNEQFF
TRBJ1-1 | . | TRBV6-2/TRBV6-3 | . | TGTGCCAGCACACGGATAAACACTGAAGCTTTCTTT | CASTRINTEAFF
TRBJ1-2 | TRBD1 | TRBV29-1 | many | TGCAGCTCTGGGACAGGAACTAACTATGGCTACACCTTC | CSSGTGTNYGYTF
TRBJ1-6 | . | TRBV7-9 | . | TGTGCCAGCAGCAACCGGGACACGCTGGATTCACCCCTCCACTTT | CASSNRDTLDSPLHF
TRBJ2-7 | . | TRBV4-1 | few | TGCGCCAGCAGCCAAGTGGGCTCCTACAATGAGCAGTACTTC | CASSQVGSYNEQYF
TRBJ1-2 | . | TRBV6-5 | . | TGTGCCACCAGTTACTCGAGGGGTTCTCTCTATGGCTACACCTTC | CATSYSRGSLYGYTF
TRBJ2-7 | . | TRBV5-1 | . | TGCGCCAGCAGAACCGGGGATGAGCAGTACTTC | CASRTGDEQYF
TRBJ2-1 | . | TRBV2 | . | TGTGCCAGCAAAAGGAAATTGTGGGACGGCGACGAGCAGTTCTTC | CASKRKLWDGDEQFF
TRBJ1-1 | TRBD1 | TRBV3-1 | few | TGTGCCAGCAGCCAACAAGACAGGGGAGGTACTGAAGCTTTCTTT | CASSQQDRGGTEAFF
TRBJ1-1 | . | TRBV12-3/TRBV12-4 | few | TGTGCCAGCAGTCCCCAAGGGCCCGGAACTGAAGCTTTCTTT | CASSPQGPGTEAFF
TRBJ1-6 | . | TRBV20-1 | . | TGCAGTGCTAGGGGGGGAGTGGGTAAGACCGAGGGGTATTCACCCCTCCACTTT | CSARGGVGKTEGYSPLHF